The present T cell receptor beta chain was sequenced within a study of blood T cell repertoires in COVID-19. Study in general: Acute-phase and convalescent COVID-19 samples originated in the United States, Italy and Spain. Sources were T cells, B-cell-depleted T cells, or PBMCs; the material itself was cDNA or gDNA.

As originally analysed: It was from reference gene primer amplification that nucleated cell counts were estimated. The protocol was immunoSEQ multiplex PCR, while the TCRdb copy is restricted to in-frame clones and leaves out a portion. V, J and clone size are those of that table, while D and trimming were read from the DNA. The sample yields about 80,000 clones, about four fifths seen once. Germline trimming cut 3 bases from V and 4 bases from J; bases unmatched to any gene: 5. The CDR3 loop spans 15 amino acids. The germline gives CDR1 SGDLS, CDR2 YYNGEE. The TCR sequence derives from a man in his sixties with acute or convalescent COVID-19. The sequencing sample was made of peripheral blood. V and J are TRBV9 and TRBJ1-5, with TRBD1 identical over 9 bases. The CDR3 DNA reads TGTGCCAGCAGCGGGGGACAGGGATTTAATCAGCCCCAGCATTTT. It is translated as CASSGGQGFNQPQHF.